This TCR beta chain was sequenced for a study of vaccination effects on CD4 cells after COVID-19. In the study overall: Sampling occurred a median 72 days post second dose, range 14 to 241.

Study results and limitations: Long after vaccination, the clones induced by infection and by vaccine shrank markedly in size.

On this clone itself: Its cognate antigen is unknown.

Before any sequencing was done, the ViraFEST assay used viral peptide pools to expand antigen-specific CD4+ T cells. Culture proceeded for nine to ten days, and CD4+ T cells were then isolated. Either the BNT162b2 or mRNA-1273 vaccine was given to participants in two doses. Days 3 and 7 were when half the medium was replaced with IL-2 medium. Clones were sequenced by immunoSEQ multiplex PCR, and TCRdb holds only the in-frame ones, with some missing. The sample holds around 46,000 clones; 65% to 75% are singletons and the top ten take about 15%. The receptor was isolated from a human donor who received a COVID-19 vaccine. This sample comprised CD4+ T cells from PBMCs cultured with HCoV-OC43 spike peptides, obtained after COVID-19 vaccination. Subset meaning: HCoV-OC43 spike overlapping peptide pool stimulation.

In DNA, the CDR3 is TGTGCCAGCAGTCTCGCCCTCCGAAATTCCAGGGGGCGTCAAGGCAATCAGCCCCAGCATTTT. It is translated as CASSLALRNSRGRQGNQPQHF. This chain connects TRBV6-6 to TRBJ1-5, with 8 bases fitting TRBD1. This CDR3 is 21 amino acids long. Germline V lookup: CDR1 MNHNY, CDR2 SVGAGI (reference sequence). Germline trimming cut 5 bases from V and 2 bases from J; bases unmatched to any gene: 23.